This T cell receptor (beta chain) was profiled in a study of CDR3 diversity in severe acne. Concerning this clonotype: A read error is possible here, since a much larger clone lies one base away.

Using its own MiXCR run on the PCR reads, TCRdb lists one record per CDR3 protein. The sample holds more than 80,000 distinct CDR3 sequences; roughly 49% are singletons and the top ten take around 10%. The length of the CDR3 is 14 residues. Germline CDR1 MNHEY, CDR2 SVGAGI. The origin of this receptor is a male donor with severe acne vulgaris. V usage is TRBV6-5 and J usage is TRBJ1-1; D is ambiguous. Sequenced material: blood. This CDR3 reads CASSYGPMNTEALF. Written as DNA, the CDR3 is TGTGCCAGCAGTTACGGACCGATGAACACTGAAGCTCTCTTT.